Presented here are 32 T cell receptor beta chains from one specimen sequenced in a study of early T cells in non-severe SARS-CoV-2 infection. Each CDR3 protein is one row after TCRdb ran MiXCR on the 5' RACE reads. The sample lists approximately 71,000 distinct CDR3 sequences; over 10% were seen once. This material consisted of whole blood, taken at baseline. All receptors come from an adult who was a healthcare worker with PCR-confirmed SARS-CoV-2 infection or an uninfected control (not recorded which).

This clonotype was recorded at least ten times. The V gene is TRBV6-2 or TRBV6-3, the J gene TRBJ1-1, with a weak D call TRBD1 (5 bases). The length of the CDR3 is 11 residues. CDR1 is MNHEY and CDR2 is SVGEGT in the germline V gene. Trimming took off 6 bases at V and 3 bases at J, with 5 bases between the two ends. CDR3 bases: TGTGCCAGCAGAGGGGACACTGAAGCTTTCTTT. Encoded protein: CASRGDTEAFF.

This clonotype was counted between two and nine times. This sequence joins TRBV4-3 and TRBJ1-4; 10 bases fit TRBD1. Per the germline V gene, CDR1 is LGHNA and CDR2 is YSLEER. Unmatched junction bases numbered 7, after V lost 4 bases and J lost 5 bases. The CDR3 length is 16 residues. The CDR3 sequence: CASSRQPGQGNEKLFF. The CDR3 DNA follows: TGCGCCAGCAGCCGCCAACCGGGACAGGGGAATGAAAAACTGTTTTTT.

The V call is TRBV19, the J call TRBJ2-7, with D unclear. CDR3 length: 14 amino acids. The V gene lost 2 bases and the J gene lost 5 bases, with 13 bases spanning the gap. Germline lookup yields CDR1 LNHDA and CDR2 SQIVND (reference sequence). CDR3 in amino acids: CASSIRVSSDEQYF. The DNA of the CDR3 is TGTGCCAGTAGTATACGCGTTAGTTCGGACGAGCAGTACTTC.

On this clonotype itself: Germline and junction disagree at one end, which may indicate a read error. This sequence joins TRBV14 and TRBJ2-7, with 10 bases that match TRBD1. The CDR3 loop spans 11 amino acids. Germline V gene data show CDR1 as SGHDN and CDR2 as FVKESK. Here the CDR3 DNA reads TGTGCCAGCAGCCCCCGGGACAGGGGTGGTTTC. Its protein is CASSPRDRGGF.

The chain joins TRBV2 to TRBJ2-3, with 8 nucleotides matching TRBD2. The CDR3 consists of 14 residues. Trimming at V came to 4 bases and at J to 1 base, leaving 1 base not matched to a gene. CDR1 is SNHLY and CDR2 is FYNNEI in the germline V gene. In DNA form, the CDR3 reads TGTGCCAGCAGTGGTAGCGGGGGCACAGATACGCAGTATTTT. Its translation: CASSGSGGTDTQYF.

In this sample, this clonotype turned up many times. The gene calls are TRBV7-2 and TRBJ1-1; possibly TRBD1 for D (5 bases). The ends were cut back, 7 bases at V and 3 bases at J, with 15 bases in the middle. Germline V gene data show CDR1 as SGHTA and CDR2 as FQGNSA. The CDR3 loop spans 14 amino acids. The CDR3 DNA follows: TGTGCCAGCACCCTTAGTGGGGCCTACACTGAAGCTTTCTTT. This sequence encodes CASTLSGAYTEAFF. Full variable domain (outside the CDR3, taken from reference TRBV7-2 and TRBJ1-1): GAGVSQSPSNKVTEKGKDVELRCDPISGHTALYWYRQSLGQGLEFLIYFQGNSAPDKSGLPSDRFSAERTGGSVSTLTIQRTQQEDSAVYLCASTLSGAYTEAFFGQGTRLTVV.

This clonotype was recorded a few times. CDR3 DNA sequence: TGTGCCAGCTCACGGACTCGGACAGGGGTATCGAATAGCAATCAGCCCCAGCATTTT. It is translated as CASSRTRTGVSNSNQPQHF. The V gene is TRBV18, the J gene TRBJ1-5, with TRBD1 matching 9 bases. J gave up 0 bases and V 4 bases, and 13 bases lay outside the gene matches. The length of the CDR3 is 19 residues. The germline V gene has CDR1 KGHSH and CDR2 LQKENI.

The sample holds many counts of this clonotype. The chain carries TRBV5-1 and TRBJ2-3; no definite D call. Germline-derived CDR1 and CDR2 are SGHRS and YFSETQ. The CDR3 runs to 16 residues. V was pared by 2 bases and J by 0 bases, with 13 bases between. Here the CDR3 reads CASSLVGRQSTDTQYF. For the CDR3, the DNA is TGCGCCAGCAGCTTAGTAGGAAGGCAGAGCACAGATACGCAGTATTTT.

This clonotype was detected ten times or more. The chain combines TRBV20-1 with TRBJ1-5; D call uncertain. Germline assignment: CDR1 DFQATT and CDR2 SNEGSKA (reference sequence). The CDR3 spans 16 residues. Trimming removed 4 bases from V and 0 bases from J, with 16 bases in between. The CDR3 here is CSAISLLWGSNQPQHF. CDR3 bases: TGCAGTGCTATCAGCCTTCTATGGGGTAGCAATCAGCCCCAGCATTTT.

This clonotype was detected ten times or more. The chain joins TRBV20-1 to TRBJ1-1; a weak D match, TRBD1 (6 bases). V was pared by 2 bases and J by 4 bases, with 8 bases between. Germline V gene lookup returns CDR1 DFQATT and CDR2 SNEGSKA (reference sequence). The CDR3 contains 12 residues. CDR3 protein: CSARQGSTEAFF. CDR3 DNA: TGCAGTGCTAGACAGGGGAGCACTGAAGCTTTCTTT.

This clonotype has more than one count but fewer than ten. The rearrangement links TRBV19 to TRBJ1-5; no firm D call. CDR3 length equals 16 residues. Deletions cut 6 bases from V and 2 bases from J, with 17 bases between. Germline-derived CDR1 and CDR2 are LNHDA and SQIVND (reference sequence). The CDR3, as DNA: TGTGCCAGTAGCCCTCAGGCTGAGCCCGGCAATCAGCCCCAGCATTTT. Translation: CASSPQAEPGNQPQHF.

This clonotype was seen repeatedly, ten times or more. V and J are TRBV28 and TRBJ2-4, with D possibly being TRBD1 (5 bases). V was trimmed by 6 bases and J by 0 bases, leaving 9 bases between them. There are 14 residues in the CDR3. Germline V CDR1 and CDR2: MDHEN, SYDVKM. The CDR3 nucleotides are TGTGCCAGCAGACAGGCGCGAGCCAAAAACATTCAGTACTTC. This encodes CASRQARAKNIQYF.

V gene TRBV7-6 combines with J gene TRBJ2-1; 13 positions agree with TRBD2. V lost 5 bases, J lost 10 bases, and 14 bases stayed unmatched. The CDR3 covers 17 residues. The germline V gene has CDR1 SGHVS and CDR2 FNYEAQ. CDR3: CASSPGGLAGVVSEQFF. DNA for the CDR3: TGTGCCAGCAGCCCGGGAGGACTAGCGGGGGTGGTCTCCGAGCAGTTCTTC.

The chain carries TRBV5-1 and TRBJ1-1; D uncertain. The CDR3 has 12 residues. With 0 bases removed from V and 8 bases from J, the gap between germline ends came to 8 bases. The germline V gene has CDR1 SGHRS and CDR2 YFSETQ. The CDR3 nucleotides are TGCGCCAGCAGCTTGGATGTGGGCGAAGCTTTCTTT. Its translation: CASSLDVGEAFF.

The chain uses TRBV3-1 and TRBJ2-6, with D tentatively TRBD1 (7 bases). This CDR3 has 16 residues. Germline V CDR1 and CDR2: LGHDT, YNNKEL (reference sequence). Deletions cut 3 bases from V and 2 bases from J, with 11 bases between. The CDR3, as DNA: TGTGCCAGCAGCCATGACAGGGAGGCTGGGGCCAACGTCCTGACTTTC. This codes for CASSHDREAGANVLTF. The full variable domain, in which reference TRBV3-1 and TRBJ2-6 provide the parts outside the CDR3, is DTAVSQTPKYLVTQMGNDKSIKCEQNLGHDTMYWYKQDSKKFLKIMFSYNNKELIINETVPNRFSPKSPDKAHLNLHINSLELGDSAVYFCASSHDREAGANVLTFGAGSRLTVL.

There are a few counts of this clonotype. The chain recombines TRBV5-1 with TRBJ2-2, with D perhaps matching TRBD2 (6 bases). The V end was cut by 1 base, the J end by 7 bases, with 17 bases between. CDR1 and CDR2 from the germline V gene are SGHRS and YFSETQ. CDR3 size: 16 residues. DNA for the CDR3: TGCGCCAGCAGCTTGTCGATCGGCGGGGCGGACGGGGAGCTGTTTTTT. Translated: CASSLSIGGADGELFF.

V gene TRBV7-9 combines with J gene TRBJ1-2; D not resolved. In germline, CDR1 is SEHNR, CDR2 FQNEAQ (reference sequence). The length of the CDR3 is 10 residues. The ends were cut back, 2 bases at V and 6 bases at J, with 1 base in the middle. The CDR3, as DNA: TGTGCCAGCAGCTTAAATGGCTACACCTTC. Protein sequence: CASSLNGYTF. The whole variable domain, remainder taken from reference TRBV7-9 and TRBJ1-2, is DTGVSQNPRHKITKRGQNVTFRCDPISEHNRLYWYRQTLGQGPEFLTYFQNEAQLEKSRLLSDRFSAERPKGSFSTLEIQRTEQGDSAMYLCASSLNGYTFGSGTRLTVV.

Written as DNA, the CDR3 is TGCAGTGCCCCGGGTACGGTCGCAGGCCACGGGCAGTACTTC. It is translated as CSAPGTVAGHGQYF. The rearrangement joins TRBV20-1 to TRBJ2-7, with D uncertain. The CDR3 loop spans 14 amino acids. CDR1 and CDR2 from the germline V gene are DFQATT and SNEGSKA (reference sequence). With 6 bases removed from V and 9 bases from J, the gap between germline ends came to 24 bases.

This clonotype was picked up a small number of times. V gene TRBV12-5 combines with J gene TRBJ1-1; tentative D call: TRBD1 (5 bases). The V end was cut by 6 bases, the J end by 3 bases, with 11 bases between. This CDR3 region has 13 residues. CDR1 and CDR2 (germline): LGHNT, FRNRAP. CDR3 region: CASGWGLDTEAFF. The CDR3 DNA reads as TGTGCTAGTGGGTGGGGGTTGGACACTGAAGCTTTCTTT.

V usage is TRBV10-3 and J usage is TRBJ1-5; D is uncertain. Germline V gives CDR1 ENHRY, CDR2 SYGVKD. Trimming removed 4 bases at V and 2 bases at J, with 6 bases between. The CDR3 is made up of 13 amino acids. The CDR3 protein is CAISVGGNQPQHF. In DNA, the CDR3 is TGTGCCATCAGTGTTGGGGGCAATCAGCCCCAGCATTTT.

This clonotype was counted only a few times. The chain is built from TRBV18 and TRBJ2-3, with a tentative D call TRBD1 (6 bases). The ends were cut back, 8 bases at V and 2 bases at J, with 17 bases in the middle. Germline V gene data show CDR1 as KGHSH and CDR2 as LQKENI. The CDR3 is 15 residues long. CDR3 residues: CASQGTPPYTDTQYF. The CDR3, as DNA: TGTGCCAGCCAGGGGACCCCCCCTTACACAGATACGCAGTATTTT.

This clonotype was counted at least ten times. The chain employs TRBV15 and TRBJ2-1; 13 nucleotides align to TRBD2. Germline V gene data show CDR1 as LNHNV and CDR2 as YYDKDF (reference sequence). J lost 10 bases, V lost 1 base, and 7 bases had no gene match. This CDR3 is 16 amino acids long. CDR3 bases: TGTGCCACCAGCAGAGTACTAGCGGGGGGGCTCACCGAGCAGTTCTTC. This codes for CATSRVLAGGLTEQFF.

This clonotype occurred a few times. The V call is TRBV3-1, the J call TRBJ1-3; D gene unclear. The V end was cut by 4 bases, the J end by 0 bases, with 13 bases between. The CDR3 spans 16 residues. In germline, CDR1 is LGHDT, CDR2 YNNKEL (reference sequence). The CDR3 sequence is CASSPYHHNSGNTIYF. In DNA, the CDR3 is TGTGCCAGCAGCCCTTATCATCATAACTCTGGAAACACCATATATTTT.

The chain links TRBV2 to TRBJ2-5; D is tentatively TRBD1 or TRBD2 (6 bases each). Trimming shortened V by 6 bases and J by 2 bases, and 16 bases separated the two germline ends. This CDR3 has 15 amino acids. Germline-derived CDR1 and CDR2 are SNHLY and FYNNEI. The CDR3 DNA follows: TGTGCCAGCAGCGCCCGGGGGCGTATTCAAGAGACCCAGTACTTC. Its translation: CASSARGRIQETQYF.

V usage is TRBV27 and J usage is TRBJ1-5, with 8 bases identical to TRBD1. V lost 8 bases, J lost 5 bases, and 17 bases stayed unmatched. There are 17 residues in the CDR3. Looked up from germline, CDR1 is MNHEY and CDR2 is SMNVEV (reference sequence). CDR3 loop: CASGKRTGDRGHQPQHF. The DNA for the CDR3 is TGTGCCAGCGGAAAGAGAACGGGAGACAGGGGACATCAGCCCCAGCATTTT.

This clonotype was seen many times. The V gene is TRBV5-5, the J gene TRBJ1-1; D remains ambiguous. The V end lost 4 bases, the J end lost 1 base, and 8 bases lay between the germline ends. The CDR3 runs to 13 residues. From germline, CDR1 is SGHKS and CDR2 YYEKEE (reference sequence). Here the CDR3 DNA reads TGTGCCAGCAGCCTCGGGTGGAACACTGAAGCTTTCTTT. It codes for CASSLGWNTEAFF. Complete variable domain (other parts from reference TRBV5-5 and TRBJ1-1): DAGVTQSPTHLIKTRGQQVTLRCSPISGHKSVSWYQQVLGQGPQFIFQYYEKEERGRGNFPDRFSARQFPNYSSELNVNALLLGDSALYLCASSLGWNTEAFFGQGTRLTVV.

There are a few counts of this clonotype. The chain couples TRBV6-1 to TRBJ2-7; D call uncertain. V was clipped by 2 bases and J by 3 bases, with 5 bases between them. Germline CDR1 and CDR2: MNHNS and SASEGT. This CDR3 region has 12 residues. Written as DNA, the CDR3 is TGTGCCAGCAGTGAAATTAACTACGAGCAGTACTTC. It codes for CASSEINYEQYF.

This clonotype has ten or more counts. The chain carries TRBV29-1 and TRBJ1-1, with 7 bases lining up with TRBD1. There are 15 residues in the CDR3. Germline V gene data show CDR1 as SQVTM and CDR2 as ANQGSEA. V gave up 3 bases and J gave up 1 base; unmatched junction bases: 8. DNA of the CDR3: TGCAGCGTTGATGGCGTGGCAGGGGGGAACACTGAAGCTTTCTTT. Protein: CSVDGVAGGNTEAFF.

The table lists this clonotype with many counts. The V gene is TRBV20-1, the J gene TRBJ1-1; TRBD1 aligns across 7 bases. Germline CDR1 DFQATT, CDR2 SNEGSKA (reference sequence). The CDR3 extends over 14 amino acids. V trimming: 0 bases; J trimming: 5 bases; junction bases outside the gene matches: 6. DNA of the CDR3: TGCAGTGCTAGAGAAGGGGGCGGTGGTACTGAAGCTTTCTTT. It specifies CSAREGGGGTEAFF.

This clonotype was detected only a few times. This chain uses TRBV7-2 with TRBJ2-7, with TRBD1 as a possible D gene (6 bases). This CDR3 region has 13 residues. Looked up from germline, CDR1 is SGHTA and CDR2 is FQGNSA. Trimming took off 7 bases at V and 2 bases at J, with 12 bases between the two ends. CDR3 amino acids: CASKGRDTYEQYF. DNA for the CDR3: TGTGCCAGCAAGGGACGGGACACCTACGAGCAGTACTTC. Variable domain in full (rest from reference TRBV7-2 and TRBJ2-7): GAGVSQSPSNKVTEKGKDVELRCDPISGHTALYWYRQSLGQGLEFLIYFQGNSAPDKSGLPSDRFSAERTGGSVSTLTIQRTQQEDSAVYLCASKGRDTYEQYFGPGTRLTVT.

This clonotype was found a few times. V is TRBV28 and J is TRBJ2-2; no firm D call. The germline V gene has CDR1 MDHEN and CDR2 SYDVKM. The CDR3 has 16 amino acids. Trimming removed 3 bases from V and 5 bases from J, with 16 bases in between. CDR3 sequence reads: CASSFGSQDLTGELFF. The CDR3 DNA reads TGTGCCAGCAGTTTTGGGTCCCAGGATCTTACCGGGGAGCTGTTTTTT.

A few counts support this clonotype. The V gene is TRBV6-2 or TRBV6-3, the J gene TRBJ2-2, with TRBD1 matching 7 bases. Trimming removed 7 bases from V and 2 bases from J; junction bases left unmatched: 4. Germline CDR1 is MNHEY and CDR2 is SVGEGT. This CDR3 spans 14 amino acids. The CDR3 region has the DNA TGTGCCAGCAAGCCAGGGGGTAACACCGGGGAGCTGTTTTTT. Residues: CASKPGGNTGELFF.